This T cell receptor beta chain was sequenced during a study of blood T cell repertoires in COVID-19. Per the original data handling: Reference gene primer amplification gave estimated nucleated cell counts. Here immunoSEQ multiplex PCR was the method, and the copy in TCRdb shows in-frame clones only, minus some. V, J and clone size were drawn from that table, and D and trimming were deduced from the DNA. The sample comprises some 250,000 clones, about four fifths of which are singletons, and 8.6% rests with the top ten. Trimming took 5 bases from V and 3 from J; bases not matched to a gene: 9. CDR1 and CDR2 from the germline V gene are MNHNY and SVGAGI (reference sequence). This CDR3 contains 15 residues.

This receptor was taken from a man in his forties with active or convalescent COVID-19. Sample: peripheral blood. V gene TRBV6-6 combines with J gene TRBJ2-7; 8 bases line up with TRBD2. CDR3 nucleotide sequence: TGTGCCAGCAGTGGAGGGACTAGGGAACTCTACGAGCAGTACTTC. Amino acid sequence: CASSGGTRELYEQYF.